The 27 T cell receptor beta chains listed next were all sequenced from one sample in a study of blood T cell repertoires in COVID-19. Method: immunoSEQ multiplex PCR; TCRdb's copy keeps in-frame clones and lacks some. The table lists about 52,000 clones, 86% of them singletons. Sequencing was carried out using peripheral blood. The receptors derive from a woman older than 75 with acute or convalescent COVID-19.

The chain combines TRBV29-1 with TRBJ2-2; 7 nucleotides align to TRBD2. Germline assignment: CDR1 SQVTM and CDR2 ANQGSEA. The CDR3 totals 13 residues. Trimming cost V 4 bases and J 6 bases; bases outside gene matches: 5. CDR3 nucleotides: TGCAGCGTTGGCGGGAGTACTTCCGGGGAGCTGTTTTTT. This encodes CSVGGSTSGELFF.

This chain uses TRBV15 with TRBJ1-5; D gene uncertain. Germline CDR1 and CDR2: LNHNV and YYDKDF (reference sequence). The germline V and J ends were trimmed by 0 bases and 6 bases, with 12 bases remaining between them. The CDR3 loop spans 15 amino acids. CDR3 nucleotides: TGTGCCACCAGCAGAGAAACGAGGCTCAGTCAGCCCCAGCATTTT. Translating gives CATSRETRLSQPQHF. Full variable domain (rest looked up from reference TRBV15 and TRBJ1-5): DAMVIQNPRYQVTQFGKPVTLSCSQTLNHNVMYWYQQKSSQAPKLLFHYYDKDFNNEADTPDNFQSRRPNTSFCFLDIRSPGLGDTAMYLCATSRETRLSQPQHFGDGTRLSIL.

CDR3 coding DNA: TGTGCCAGCACTGGGCTGCCCTCCTACGAGCAGTACTTC. Its protein product is CASTGLPSYEQYF. V and J are TRBV6-1 and TRBJ2-7; unclear D gene. Trimming removed 7 bases at V and 0 bases at J, with 10 bases between. This CDR3 region has 13 residues. Germline V gene sequence: CDR1 MNHNS, CDR2 SASEGT.

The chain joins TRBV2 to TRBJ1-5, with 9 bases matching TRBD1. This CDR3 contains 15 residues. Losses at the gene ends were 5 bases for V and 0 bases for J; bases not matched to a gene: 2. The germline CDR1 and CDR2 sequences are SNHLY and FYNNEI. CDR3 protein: CASSPDRGSNQPQHF. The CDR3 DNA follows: TGTGCCAGCAGTCCGGACAGGGGTAGCAATCAGCCCCAGCATTTT.

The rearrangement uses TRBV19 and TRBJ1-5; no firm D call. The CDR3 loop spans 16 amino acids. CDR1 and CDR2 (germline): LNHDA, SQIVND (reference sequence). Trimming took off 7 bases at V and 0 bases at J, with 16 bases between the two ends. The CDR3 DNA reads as TGTGCCAGTACCAATCCGGGATTGGATAGCAATCAGCCCCAGCATTTT. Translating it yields CASTNPGLDSNQPQHF.

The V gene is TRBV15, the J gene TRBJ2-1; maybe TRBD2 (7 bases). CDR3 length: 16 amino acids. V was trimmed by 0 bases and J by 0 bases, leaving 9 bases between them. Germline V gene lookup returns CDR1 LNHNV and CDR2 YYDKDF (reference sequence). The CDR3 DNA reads TGTGCCACCAGCAGAGATCGGGGGGCCTCCTACAATGAGCAGTTCTTC. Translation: CATSRDRGASYNEQFF.

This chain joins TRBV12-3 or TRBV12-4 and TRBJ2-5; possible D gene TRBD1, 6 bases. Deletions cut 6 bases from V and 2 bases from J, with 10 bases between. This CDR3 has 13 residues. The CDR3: CASSKGDQETQYF. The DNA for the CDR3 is TGTGCCAGCAGCAAGGGGGATCAAGAGACCCAGTACTTC.

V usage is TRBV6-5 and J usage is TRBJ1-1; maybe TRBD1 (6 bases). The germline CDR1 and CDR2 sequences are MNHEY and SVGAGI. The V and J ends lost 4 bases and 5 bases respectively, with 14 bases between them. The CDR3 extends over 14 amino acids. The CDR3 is CASSSRQVLTEAFF. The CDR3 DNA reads TGTGCCAGCAGTTCGAGACAGGTGTTGACTGAAGCTTTCTTT.

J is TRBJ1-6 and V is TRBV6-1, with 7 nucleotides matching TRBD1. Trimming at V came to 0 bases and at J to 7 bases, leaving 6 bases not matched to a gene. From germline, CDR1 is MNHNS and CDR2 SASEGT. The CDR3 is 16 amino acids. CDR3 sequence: CASSEAATGVNSPLHF. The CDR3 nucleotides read TGTGCCAGCAGTGAAGCGGCCACAGGGGTGAATTCACCCCTCCACTTT.

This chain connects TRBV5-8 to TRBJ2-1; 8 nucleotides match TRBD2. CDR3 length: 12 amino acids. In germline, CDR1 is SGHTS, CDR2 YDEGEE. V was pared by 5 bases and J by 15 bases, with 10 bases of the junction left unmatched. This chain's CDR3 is CASRLPGGATFF. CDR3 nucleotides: TGTGCCAGCAGACTACCGGGGGGGGCTACGTTCTTC.

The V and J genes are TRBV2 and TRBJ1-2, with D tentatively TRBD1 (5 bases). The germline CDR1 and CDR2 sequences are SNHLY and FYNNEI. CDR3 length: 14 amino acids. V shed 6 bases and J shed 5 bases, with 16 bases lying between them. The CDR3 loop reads CASSLRAEKYGYTF. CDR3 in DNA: TGTGCCAGCAGCCTCAGGGCCGAGAAGTATGGCTACACCTTC.

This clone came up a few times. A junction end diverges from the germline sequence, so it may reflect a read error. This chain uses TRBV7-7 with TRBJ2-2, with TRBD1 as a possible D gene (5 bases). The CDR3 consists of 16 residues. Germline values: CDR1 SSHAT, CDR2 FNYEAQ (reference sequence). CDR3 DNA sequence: TGTGCTAGCAGCTTAAGTTGGGGCGGTATGACCGGGGAGCTGTTTTTT. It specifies CASSLSWGGMTGELFF.

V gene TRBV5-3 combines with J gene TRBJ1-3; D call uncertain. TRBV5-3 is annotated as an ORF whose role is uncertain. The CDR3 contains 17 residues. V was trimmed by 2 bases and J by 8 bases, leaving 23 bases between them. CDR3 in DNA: TGTGCCAGAAGCTTCCGGGGAAGGTTTAAGAACGGATACACCATATATTTT. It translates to CARSFRGRFKNGYTIYF.

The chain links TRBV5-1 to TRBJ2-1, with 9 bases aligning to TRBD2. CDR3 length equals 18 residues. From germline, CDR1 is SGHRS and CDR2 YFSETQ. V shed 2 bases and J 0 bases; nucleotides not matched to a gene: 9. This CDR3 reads CASSFLAGGAGSYNEQFF. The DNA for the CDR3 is TGCGCCAGCAGCTTCCTGGCGGGAGGGGCGGGCTCCTACAATGAGCAGTTCTTC.

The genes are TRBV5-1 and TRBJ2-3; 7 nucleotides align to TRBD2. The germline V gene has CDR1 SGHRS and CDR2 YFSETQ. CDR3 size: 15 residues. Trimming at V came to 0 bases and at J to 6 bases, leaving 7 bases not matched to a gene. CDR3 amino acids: CASSLGAVGGDTQYF. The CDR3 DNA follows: TGCGCCAGCAGCTTGGGAGCCGTGGGAGGGGATACGCAGTATTTT.

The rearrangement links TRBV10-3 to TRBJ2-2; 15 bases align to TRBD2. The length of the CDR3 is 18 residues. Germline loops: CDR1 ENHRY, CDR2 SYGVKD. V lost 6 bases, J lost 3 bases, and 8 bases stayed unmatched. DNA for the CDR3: TGTGCCATCAGCCCGGGACTAGCGGGAGGAGGGTACACCGGGGAGCTGTTTTTT. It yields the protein CAISPGLAGGGYTGELFF.

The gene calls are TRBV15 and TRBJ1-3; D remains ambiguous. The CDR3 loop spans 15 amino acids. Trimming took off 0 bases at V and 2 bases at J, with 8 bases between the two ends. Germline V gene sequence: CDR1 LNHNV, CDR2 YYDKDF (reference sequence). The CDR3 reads CATSRDVPPGNTIYF. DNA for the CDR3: TGTGCCACCAGCAGAGATGTTCCTCCTGGAAACACCATATATTTT. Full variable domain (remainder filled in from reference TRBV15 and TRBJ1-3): DAMVIQNPRYQVTQFGKPVTLSCSQTLNHNVMYWYQQKSSQAPKLLFHYYDKDFNNEADTPDNFQSRRPNTSFCFLDIRSPGLGDTAMYLCATSRDVPPGNTIYFGEGSWLTVV.

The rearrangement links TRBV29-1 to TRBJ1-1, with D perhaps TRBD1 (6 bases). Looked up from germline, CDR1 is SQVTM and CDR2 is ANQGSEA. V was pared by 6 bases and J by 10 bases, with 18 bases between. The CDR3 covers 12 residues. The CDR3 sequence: CSVPPATRGAFF. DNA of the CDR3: TGCAGCGTCCCCCCCGCGACCAGGGGAGCTTTCTTT.

Written as DNA, the CDR3 is TGTGCCAGCGGTGGCCGACTCGTGAGCAATCAGCCCCAGCATTTT. Translation: CASGGRLVSNQPQHF. The rearrangement joins TRBV2 to TRBJ1-5, with D uncertain. Deletions cut 8 bases from V and 1 base from J, with 15 bases between. The CDR3 contains 15 residues. Germline CDR1 is SNHLY and CDR2 is FYNNEI.

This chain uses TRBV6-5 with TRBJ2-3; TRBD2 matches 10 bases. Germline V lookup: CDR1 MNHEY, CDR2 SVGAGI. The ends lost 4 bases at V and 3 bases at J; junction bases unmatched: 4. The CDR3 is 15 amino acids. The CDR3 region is CASSSLAGVTDTQYF. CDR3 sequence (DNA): TGTGCCAGCAGTTCTCTAGCGGGAGTAACAGATACGCAGTATTTT.

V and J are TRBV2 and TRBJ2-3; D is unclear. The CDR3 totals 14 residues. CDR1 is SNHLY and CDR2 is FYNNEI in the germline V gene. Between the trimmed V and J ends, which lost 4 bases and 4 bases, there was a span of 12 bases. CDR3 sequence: CASSVLVTADTQYF. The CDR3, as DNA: TGTGCCAGCAGTGTACTTGTAACCGCAGATACGCAGTATTTT. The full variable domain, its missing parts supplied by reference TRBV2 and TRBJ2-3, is EPEVTQTPSHQVTQMGQEVILRCVPISNHLYFYWYRQILGQKVEFLVSFYNNEISEKSEIFDDQFSVERPDGSNFTLKIRSTKLEDSAMYFCASSVLVTADTQYFGPGTRLTVL.

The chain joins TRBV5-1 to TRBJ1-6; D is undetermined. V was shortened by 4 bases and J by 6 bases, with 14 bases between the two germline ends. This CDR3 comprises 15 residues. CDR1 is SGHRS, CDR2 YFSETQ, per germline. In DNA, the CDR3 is TGCGCCAGCAGCACCCAACGAACGGGTAATTCACCCCTCCACTTT. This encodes CASSTQRTGNSPLHF.

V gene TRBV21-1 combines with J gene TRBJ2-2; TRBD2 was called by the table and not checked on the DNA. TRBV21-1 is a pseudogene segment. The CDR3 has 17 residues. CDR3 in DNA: TGTGCCAGCAGCAGAGGAGGTAGCTCCGGGTACACCGGGGAGCTGTTTTTT. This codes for CASSRGGSSGYTGELFF.

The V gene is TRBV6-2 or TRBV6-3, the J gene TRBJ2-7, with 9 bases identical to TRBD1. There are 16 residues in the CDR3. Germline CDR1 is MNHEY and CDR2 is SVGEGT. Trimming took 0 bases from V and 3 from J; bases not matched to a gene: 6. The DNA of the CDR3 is TGTGCCAGCAGTTACTCAACACAGGGGGCGCGCTACGAGCAGTACTTC. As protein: CASSYSTQGARYEQYF.

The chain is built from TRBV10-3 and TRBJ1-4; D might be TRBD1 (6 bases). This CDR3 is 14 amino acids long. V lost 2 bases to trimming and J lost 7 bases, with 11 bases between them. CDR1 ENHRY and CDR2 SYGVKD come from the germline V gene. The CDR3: CAISEAGQFEKLFF. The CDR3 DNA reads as TGTGCCATCAGTGAGGCTGGACAGTTTGAAAAACTGTTTTTT.

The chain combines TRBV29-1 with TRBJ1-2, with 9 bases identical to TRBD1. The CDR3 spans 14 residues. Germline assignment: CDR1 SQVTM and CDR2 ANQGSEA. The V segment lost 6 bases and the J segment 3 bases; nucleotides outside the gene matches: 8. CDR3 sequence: CSVLDRGGDYGYTF. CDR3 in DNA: TGCAGCGTCCTGGACAGGGGAGGGGACTATGGCTACACCTTC.

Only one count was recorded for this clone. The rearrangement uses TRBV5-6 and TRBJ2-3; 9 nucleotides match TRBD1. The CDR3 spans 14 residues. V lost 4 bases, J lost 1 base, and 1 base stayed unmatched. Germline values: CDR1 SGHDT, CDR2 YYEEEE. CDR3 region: CASSRTGGTDTQYF. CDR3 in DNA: TGTGCCAGCAGCCGGACAGGGGGCACAGATACGCAGTATTTT.